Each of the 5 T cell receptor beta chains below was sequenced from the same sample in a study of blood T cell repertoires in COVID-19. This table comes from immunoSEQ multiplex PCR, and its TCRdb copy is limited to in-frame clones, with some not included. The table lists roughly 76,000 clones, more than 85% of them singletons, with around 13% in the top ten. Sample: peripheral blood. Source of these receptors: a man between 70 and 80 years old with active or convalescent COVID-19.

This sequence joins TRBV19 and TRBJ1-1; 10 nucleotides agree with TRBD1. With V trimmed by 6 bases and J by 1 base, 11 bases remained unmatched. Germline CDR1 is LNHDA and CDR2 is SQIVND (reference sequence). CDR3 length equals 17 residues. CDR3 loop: CASRGQGFIYENTEAFF. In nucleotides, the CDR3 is TGTGCCAGTAGGGGACAGGGGTTTATTTACGAGAACACTGAAGCTTTCTTT.

CDR3 amino acids: CASSQTPGQLNTGELFF. The CDR3 DNA follows: TGCGCCAGCAGCCAAACCCCGGGACAGTTGAACACCGGGGAGCTGTTTTTT. The chain carries TRBV5-1 and TRBJ2-2, with 7 bases lining up with TRBD1. V was clipped by 4 bases and J by 1 base; unmatched bases: 10. This CDR3 has 17 residues. Germline V gene data show CDR1 as SGHRS and CDR2 as YFSETQ.

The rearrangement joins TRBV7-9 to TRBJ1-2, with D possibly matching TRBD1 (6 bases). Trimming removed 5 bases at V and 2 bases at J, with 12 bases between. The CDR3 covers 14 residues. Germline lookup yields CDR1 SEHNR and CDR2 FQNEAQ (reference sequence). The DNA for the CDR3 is TGTGCCAGCAGCCCTTGGGACACCAACTATGGCTACACCTTC. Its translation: CASSPWDTNYGYTF.

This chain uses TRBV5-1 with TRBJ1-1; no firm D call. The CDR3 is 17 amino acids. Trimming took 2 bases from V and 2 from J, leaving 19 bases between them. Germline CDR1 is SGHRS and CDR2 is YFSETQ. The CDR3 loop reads CASSLSPVGRLNTEAFF. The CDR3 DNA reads TGCGCCAGCAGCTTAAGTCCGGTTGGCAGGCTTAACACTGAAGCTTTCTTT. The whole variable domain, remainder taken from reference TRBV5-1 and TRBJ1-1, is KAGVTQTPRYLIKTRGQQVTLSCSPISGHRSVSWYQQTPGQGLQFLFEYFSETQRNKGNFPGRFSGRQFSNSRSEMNVSTLELGDSALYLCASSLSPVGRLNTEAFFGQGTRLTVV.

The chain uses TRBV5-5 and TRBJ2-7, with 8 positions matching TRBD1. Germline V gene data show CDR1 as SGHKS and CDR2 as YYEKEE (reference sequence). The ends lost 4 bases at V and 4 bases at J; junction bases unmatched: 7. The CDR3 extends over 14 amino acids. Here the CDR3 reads CASSTWTGPYEQYF. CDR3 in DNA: TGTGCCAGCAGCACCTGGACAGGGCCTTACGAGCAGTACTTC. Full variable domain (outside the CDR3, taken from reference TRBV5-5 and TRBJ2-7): DAGVTQSPTHLIKTRGQQVTLRCSPISGHKSVSWYQQVLGQGPQFIFQYYEKEERGRGNFPDRFSARQFPNYSSELNVNALLLGDSALYLCASSTWTGPYEQYFGPGTRLTVT.